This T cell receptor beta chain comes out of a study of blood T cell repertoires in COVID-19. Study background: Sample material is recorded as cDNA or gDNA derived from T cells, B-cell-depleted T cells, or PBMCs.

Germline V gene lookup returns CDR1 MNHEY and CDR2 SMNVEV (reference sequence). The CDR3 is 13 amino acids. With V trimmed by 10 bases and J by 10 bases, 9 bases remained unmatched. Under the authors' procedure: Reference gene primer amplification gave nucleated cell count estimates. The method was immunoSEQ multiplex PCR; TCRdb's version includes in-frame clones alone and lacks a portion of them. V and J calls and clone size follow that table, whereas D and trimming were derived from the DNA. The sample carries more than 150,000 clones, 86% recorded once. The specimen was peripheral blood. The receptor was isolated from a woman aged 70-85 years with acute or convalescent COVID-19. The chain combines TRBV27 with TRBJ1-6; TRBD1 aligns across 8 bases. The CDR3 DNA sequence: TGTGCCACCCGACAGGGGCTGGGATCACCCCTCCACTTT. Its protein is CATRQGLGSPLHF.